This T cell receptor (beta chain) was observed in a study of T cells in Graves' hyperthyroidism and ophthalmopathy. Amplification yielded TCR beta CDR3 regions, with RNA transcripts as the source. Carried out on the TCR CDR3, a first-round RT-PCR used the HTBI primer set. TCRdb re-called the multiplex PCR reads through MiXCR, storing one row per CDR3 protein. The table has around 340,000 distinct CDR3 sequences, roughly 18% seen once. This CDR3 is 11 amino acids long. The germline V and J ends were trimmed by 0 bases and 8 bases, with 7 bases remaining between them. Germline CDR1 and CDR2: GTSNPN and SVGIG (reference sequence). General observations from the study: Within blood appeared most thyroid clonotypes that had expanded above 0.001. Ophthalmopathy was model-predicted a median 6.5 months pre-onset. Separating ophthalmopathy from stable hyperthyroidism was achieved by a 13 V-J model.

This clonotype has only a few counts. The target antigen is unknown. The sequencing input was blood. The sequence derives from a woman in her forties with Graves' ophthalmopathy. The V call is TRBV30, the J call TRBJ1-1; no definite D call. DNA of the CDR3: TGTGCCTGGAGTGTGCGAGGCGAAGCTTTCTTT. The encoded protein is CAWSVRGEAFF.